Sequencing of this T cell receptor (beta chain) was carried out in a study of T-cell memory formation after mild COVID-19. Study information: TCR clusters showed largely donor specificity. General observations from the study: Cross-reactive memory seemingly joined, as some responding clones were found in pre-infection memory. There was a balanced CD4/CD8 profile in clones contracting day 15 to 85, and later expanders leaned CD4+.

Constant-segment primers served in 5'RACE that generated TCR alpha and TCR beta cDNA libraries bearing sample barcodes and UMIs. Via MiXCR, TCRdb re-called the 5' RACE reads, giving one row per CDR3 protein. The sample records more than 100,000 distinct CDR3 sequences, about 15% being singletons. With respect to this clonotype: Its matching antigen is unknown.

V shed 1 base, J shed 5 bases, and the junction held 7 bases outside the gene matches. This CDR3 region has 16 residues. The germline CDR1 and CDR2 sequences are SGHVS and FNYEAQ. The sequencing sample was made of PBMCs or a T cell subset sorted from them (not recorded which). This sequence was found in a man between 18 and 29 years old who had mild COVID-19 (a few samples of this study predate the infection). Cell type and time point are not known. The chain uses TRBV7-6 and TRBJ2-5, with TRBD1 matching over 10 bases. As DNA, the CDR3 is TGTGCCAGCAGCTTAGGCGCCGACAGGGGGCGGGAGACCCAGTACTTC. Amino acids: CASSLGADRGRETQYF.